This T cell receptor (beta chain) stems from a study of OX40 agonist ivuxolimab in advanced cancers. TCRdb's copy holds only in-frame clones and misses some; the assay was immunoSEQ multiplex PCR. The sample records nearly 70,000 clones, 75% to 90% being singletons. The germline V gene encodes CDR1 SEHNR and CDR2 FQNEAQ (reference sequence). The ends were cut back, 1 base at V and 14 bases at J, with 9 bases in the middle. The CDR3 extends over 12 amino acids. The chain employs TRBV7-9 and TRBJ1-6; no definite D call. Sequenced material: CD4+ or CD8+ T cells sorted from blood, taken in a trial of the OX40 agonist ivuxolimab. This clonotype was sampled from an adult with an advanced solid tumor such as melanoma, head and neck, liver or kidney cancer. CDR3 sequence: CASSLVGETLHF. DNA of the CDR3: TGTGCCAGCAGCTTAGTGGGCGAGACCCTCCACTTT.